This T cell receptor (beta chain) was sequenced in a study of PD-L1 blockade in urothelial cancer. Study-wide context: Atezolizumab at 1,200 mg intravenously every 3 weeks was started by patients at some point between 2014 and 2015.

Germline V gene lookup returns CDR1 MNHEY and CDR2 SMNVEV (reference sequence). There are 14 residues in the CDR3. V was trimmed by 8 bases and J by 7 bases, leaving 18 bases between them. Profiled with immunoSEQ multiplex PCR; TCRdb holds only in-frame clones, not every one. The sample records some 44,000 clones, approximately 80% being singletons. Stated time point: pretreatment peripheral blood. Patients' urothelial carcinoma was locally advanced or metastatic. The rearrangement links TRBV27 to TRBJ2-1, with a weak D call TRBD2 (6 bases). This clonotype originated in a man in his sixties with urothelial cancer. This specimen was PBMCs, taken around atezolizumab (anti-PD-L1) treatment. The DNA of the CDR3 is TGTGCCAGCCGCTCGGGGGTGGCGAGGAATGAGCAGTTCTTC. Its translation is CASRSGVARNEQFF.